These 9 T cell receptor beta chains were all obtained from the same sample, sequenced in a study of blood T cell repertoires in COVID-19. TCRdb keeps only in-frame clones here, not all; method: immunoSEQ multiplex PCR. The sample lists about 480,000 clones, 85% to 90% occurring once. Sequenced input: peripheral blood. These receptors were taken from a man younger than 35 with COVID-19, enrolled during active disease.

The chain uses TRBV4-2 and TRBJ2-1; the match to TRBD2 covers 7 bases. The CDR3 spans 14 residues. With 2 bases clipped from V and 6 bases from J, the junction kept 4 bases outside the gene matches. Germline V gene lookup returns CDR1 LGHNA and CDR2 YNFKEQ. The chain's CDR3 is CASSQSGLGNEQFF. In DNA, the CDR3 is TGTGCCAGCAGCCAATCAGGACTAGGCAATGAGCAGTTCTTC.

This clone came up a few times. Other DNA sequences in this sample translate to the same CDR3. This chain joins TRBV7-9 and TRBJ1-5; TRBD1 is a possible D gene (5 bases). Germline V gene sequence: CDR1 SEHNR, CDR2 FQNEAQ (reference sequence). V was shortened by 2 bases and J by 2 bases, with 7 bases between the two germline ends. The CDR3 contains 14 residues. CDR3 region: CASSLSGGNQPQHF. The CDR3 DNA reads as TGTGCCAGCAGCTTATCGGGGGGCAATCAGCCCCAGCATTTT.

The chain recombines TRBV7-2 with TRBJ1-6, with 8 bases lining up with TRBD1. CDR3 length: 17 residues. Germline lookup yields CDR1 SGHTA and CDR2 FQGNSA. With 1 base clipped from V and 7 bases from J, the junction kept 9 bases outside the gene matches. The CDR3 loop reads CASSLGLGTGRNSPLHF. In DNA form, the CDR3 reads TGTGCCAGCAGCTTAGGTTTAGGGACAGGACGGAATTCACCCCTCCACTTT.

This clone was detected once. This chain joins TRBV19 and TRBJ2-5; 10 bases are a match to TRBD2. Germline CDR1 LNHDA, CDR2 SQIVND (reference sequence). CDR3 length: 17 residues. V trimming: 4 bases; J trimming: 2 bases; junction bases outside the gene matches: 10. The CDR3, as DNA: TGTGCCAGTAGTAGACCTAGCGGGAGATGGGGGCAAGAGACCCAGTACTTC. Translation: CASSRPSGRWGQETQYF.

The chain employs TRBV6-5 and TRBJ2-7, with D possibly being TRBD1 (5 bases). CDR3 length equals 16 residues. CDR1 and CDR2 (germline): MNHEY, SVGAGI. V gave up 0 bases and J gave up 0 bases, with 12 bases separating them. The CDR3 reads CASSYSFATGSYEQYF. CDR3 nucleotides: TGTGCCAGCAGTTACTCTTTCGCCACAGGCTCCTACGAGCAGTACTTC.

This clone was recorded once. This CDR3 reads CASSQDRAQYF. The CDR3 DNA follows: TGTGCCAGCAGCCAGGACAGGGCGCAGTACTTC. The rearrangement uses TRBV4-2 and TRBJ2-7; 8 nucleotides line up with TRBD1. Germline loops: CDR1 LGHNA, CDR2 YNFKEQ. CDR3 length: 11 amino acids. With V trimmed by 3 bases and J by 9 bases, 1 base remained unmatched.

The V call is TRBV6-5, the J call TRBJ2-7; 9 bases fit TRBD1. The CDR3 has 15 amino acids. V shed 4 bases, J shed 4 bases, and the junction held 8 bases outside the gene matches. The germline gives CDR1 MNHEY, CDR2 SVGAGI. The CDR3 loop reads CASSFTPGQGYEQYF. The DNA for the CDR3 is TGTGCCAGCAGTTTTACTCCGGGACAGGGTTACGAGCAGTACTTC.

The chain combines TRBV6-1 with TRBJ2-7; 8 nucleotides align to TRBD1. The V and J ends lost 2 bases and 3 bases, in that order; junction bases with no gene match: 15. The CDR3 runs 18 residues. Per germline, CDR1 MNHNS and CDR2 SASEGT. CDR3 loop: CASSEPAGGRSGSYEQYF. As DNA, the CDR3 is TGTGCCAGCAGTGAACCCGCAGGGGGCCGTAGTGGCAGCTACGAGCAGTACTTC.

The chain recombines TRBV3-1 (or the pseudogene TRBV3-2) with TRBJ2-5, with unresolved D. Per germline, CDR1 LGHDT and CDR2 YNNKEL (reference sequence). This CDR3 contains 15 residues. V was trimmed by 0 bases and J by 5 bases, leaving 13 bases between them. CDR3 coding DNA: TGTGCCAGCAGCCAAGATACGAAACTTTTTGAGACCCAGTACTTC. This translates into CASSQDTKLFETQYF.